This TCR beta chain stems from a study of T cell responses to AZD1222 COVID-19 vaccine. This clone was seen a single time. Its matching antigen is unknown. TCRdb's copy holds only in-frame clones and misses some; the assay was immunoSEQ multiplex PCR. Here the sample spans 75,000 to 90,000 clones, 90% being singletons. With 4 bases removed from V and 3 bases from J, the gap between germline ends came to 12 bases. This CDR3 is built from 14 residues. Germline CDR1 and CDR2: LNHDA and SQIVND (reference sequence). Study results and limitations: Vaccine-associated CD4 TCRs spanned spike, dominant at 160-218 and 743-854. Of the AZD1222 recipients, only five to seven were seropositive at baseline. Clonal diversity may have been underestimated, and the donors were mostly white British, with more females than males.

The material sequenced was peripheral blood, taken on day 0 of AZD1222 vaccination. V usage is TRBV19 and J usage is TRBJ1-2, with D hard to call. This clonotype was sampled from an adult in good health. The CDR3 bases are TGTGCCAGTAGTAGTTGGGGTGATTACTATGGCTACACCTTC. This gives the protein CASSSWGDYYGYTF. Drawing the rest from reference TRBV19 and TRBJ1-2, the complete variable domain is DGGITQSPKYLFRKEGQNVTLSCEQNLNHDAMYWYRQDPGQGLRLIYYSQIVNDFQKGDIAEGYSVSREKKESFPLTVTSAQKNPTAFYLCASSSWGDYYGYTFGSGTRLTVV.